This TCR beta chain comes out of a study of CD8 T cells in ankylosing spondylitis. Study-wide points: Reportedly, significant enrichment of disease-linked clones occurred in matched ankylosing spondylitis synovial fluid.

A single record per CDR3 protein comes from TCRdb applying MiXCR to the 5' RACE reads. The table has 150,000 to 200,000 distinct CDR3 sequences, around 10% seen once; the top ten hold almost 30%. This clonotype was observed a few times. The antigen is not known. Germline V CDR1 and CDR2: GTSNPN, SVGIG (reference sequence). V was cut by 0 bases and J by 7 bases, with 12 bases left in between. This CDR3 is built from 14 residues. J is TRBJ2-2 and V is TRBV30; D gene unclear. The sequencing input was blood, either unsorted or a sorted T cell fraction (not recorded which). The receptor was derived from a male donor with ankylosing spondylitis or in good health (not recorded which). The CDR3 sequence is CAWSVSLKGGELFF. The CDR3 DNA reads TGTGCCTGGAGTGTGTCGCTAAAGGGCGGGGAGCTGTTTTTT.